One TCR beta chain is described in this entry. Its antigen has not been determined. Base qualities are not provided; no much larger clone lies one nucleotide away. The immunoSEQ Assay, a bias-controlled multiplex PCR, was used to amplify TCRbeta CDR3 regions from genomic DNA. The source study handled its data this way. Nucleated cell counts per sample were estimated from amplification of reference gene primers within the assay. Sequence reads were collapsed and filtered to measure the absolute abundance of every unique TCRbeta CDR3 rearrangement. For each sample, productive Simpson clonality was calculated as the square root of Simpson's diversity index over productive rearrangements. The source is immuneACCESS, and TCRdb retained only in-frame sequences with V and J called. Part of the clones is not carried over; for the studies checked, unresolved V genes explain less than half of this, and the remainder is unexplained. The V and J calls and clone size are taken from that table; D and trimming were inferred from the DNA. The table for this sample lists roughly 190,000 clones; roughly nine tenths of them were counted only once. About 3.5% of the sample goes to the ten largest clones.

This sample is part of a study of blood T cell repertoires in COVID-19 (dated by TCRdb to between 2020 and 2021). Some background on the complete study: The collaborator samples originated in the United States, Italy and Spain and spanned the acute and convalescent phases of COVID-19. The material from the prospective study consisted of cDNA or gDNA derived from T cells, B-cell-depleted T cells, or PBMCs. Deeply sampled blood TCRbeta repertoires from subjects exposed to, actively infected with, or recovered from COVID-19 were included in the dataset. The repertoires were released in a freely available public database intended as a resource for research on the immune response to SARS-CoV-2. The samples were drawn from the first 160 participants of the ongoing ImmuneRACE study and from 1,254 subjects provided by 6 global collaborators. A de-identified subject ID, COVID-19 status, age in years and sex were almost always included in the sample metadata. Where available, HLA class I and class II types were obtained from metadata supplied by the sample provider rather than from assay-based typing.

Findings and caveats that apply to the study as a whole: How much clinical and demographic metadata was included differed by source and by participant, and the metadata was provided uncurated.

The collaborating institutions used their own protocols to collect whole blood in K2EDTA tubes. For TCRbeta analysis, collaborator samples were shipped as frozen whole blood, as isolated PBMCs, or as DNA extracted from either sample type. From the germline V gene (reference sequence), CDR1 is LNHDA and CDR2 is SQIVND. At the junction V is shortened by 5 bases and J by 4 bases; bases outside the gene matches: 5. The CDR3, from cysteine to phenylalanine, totals 16 residues. CDR3 DNA only is kept here, 48 bases in frame from base 1. Sequenced input: peripheral blood. Recombination joined TRBV19 with TRBJ2-3, and 14 bases in between align with TRBD2. The TCR was taken from a man between 65 and 80 years old with acute or convalescent COVID-19. The base sequence is TGTGCCAGTAGTGGACTAGCGGGGGGTTGGGCAGATACGCAGTATTTT. Its protein is CASSGLAGGWADTQYF.